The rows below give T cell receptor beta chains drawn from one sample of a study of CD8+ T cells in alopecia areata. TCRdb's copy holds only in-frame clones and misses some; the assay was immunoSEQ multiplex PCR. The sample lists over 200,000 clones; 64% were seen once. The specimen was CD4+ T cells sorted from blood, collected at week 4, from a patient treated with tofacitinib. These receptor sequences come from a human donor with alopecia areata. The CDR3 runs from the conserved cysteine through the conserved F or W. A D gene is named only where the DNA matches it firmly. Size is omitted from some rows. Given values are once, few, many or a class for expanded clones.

CDR3: CASSEQGYTDTQYF; DNA: TGTGCCAGCAGTGAACAGGGCTACACAGATACGCAGTATTTT; J: TRBJ2-3; V: TRBV2; size: once; D: .
CDR3: CAISRGAQETQYF; DNA: TGTGCCATAAGCAGGGGGGCGCAAGAGACCCAGTACTTC; J: TRBJ2-5; V: TRBV10-3; size: .; D: .
CDR3: CASSPGIGAGGQETQYF; DNA: TGTGCCAGCAGCCCCGGAATTGGGGCGGGGGGCCAAGAGACCCAGTACTTC; J: TRBJ2-5; V: TRBV4-2; size: .; D: TRBD2
CDR3: CASSLALGNSPLHF; DNA: TGTGCCAGCAGCTTAGCGCTGGGGAATTCACCCCTCCACTTT; J: TRBJ1-6; V: TRBV7-9; size: .; D: .
CDR3: CAWSSAYRDTQYF; DNA: TGTGCCTGGAGTAGCGCCTACAGGGATACGCAGTATTTT; J: TRBJ2-3; V: TRBV30; size: .; D: .
CDR3: CASSPRSDTGELFF; DNA: TGTGCCAGCAGCCCTCGGTCGGACACCGGGGAGCTGTTTTTT; J: TRBJ2-2; V: TRBV14; size: .; D: .
CDR3: CASRPPGQTYEQYF; DNA: TGTGCCAGCAGACCCCCGGGACAGACCTACGAGCAGTACTTC; J: TRBJ2-7; V: TRBV2; size: .; D: TRBD1
CDR3: CAWSKAGGQADTQYF; DNA: TGTGCCTGGAGTAAAGCGGGGGGGCAGGCGGATACGCAGTATTTT; J: TRBJ2-3; V: TRBV30; size: .; D: TRBD2
CDR3: CASTDQGGNIQYF; DNA: TGTGCCAGCACTGACCAAGGCGGAAACATTCAGTACTTC; J: TRBJ2-4; V: TRBV11-2; size: .; D: .
CDR3: CASSRGGLPSYEQYF; DNA: TGCGCCAGCAGCCGGGGGGGTTTACCCTCCTACGAGCAGTACTTC; J: TRBJ2-7; V: TRBV5-1; size: .; D: TRBD2
CDR3: CASSVLIGANYGYTF; DNA: TGTGCCAGCAGTGTCCTCATTGGTGCTAACTATGGCTACACCTTC; J: TRBJ1-2; V: TRBV6-1; size: .; D: .
CDR3: CACLNRENYGYTF; DNA: TGTGCCTGCCTAAACAGGGAGAACTATGGCTACACCTTC; J: TRBJ1-2; V: TRBV30; size: few; D: .
CDR3: CASSLVGTHNQPQHF; DNA: TGTGCCAGCAGCTTAGTGGGGACGCACAATCAGCCCCAGCATTTT; J: TRBJ1-5; V: TRBV7-8; size: .; D: .
CDR3: CASSVAETQYF; DNA: TGTGCCAGCAGCGTTGCGGAGACCCAGTACTTC; J: TRBJ2-5; V: TRBV5-6; size: .; D: .
CDR3: CAWSVGGTQETQYF; DNA: TGTGCCTGGAGTGTAGGAGGAACGCAAGAGACCCAGTACTTC; J: TRBJ2-5; V: TRBV30; size: few; D: .
CDR3: CASGGLTPGGYTF; DNA: TGTGCCAGCGGCGGTCTCACCCCTGGAGGCTACACCTTC; J: TRBJ1-2; V: TRBV2; size: .; D: .
CDR3: CASSLGLGLEETQYF; DNA: TGCGCCAGCAGCTTAGGATTGGGACTAGAAGAGACCCAGTACTTC; J: TRBJ2-5; V: TRBV5-1; size: .; D: TRBD2
CDR3: CASSLNTGGEAFF; DNA: TGTGCCAGCAGCCTTAACACTGGGGGGGAAGCTTTCTTT; J: TRBJ1-1; V: TRBV14; size: .; D: .
CDR3: CASSQNRTSGASTDTQYF; DNA: TGCGCCAGCAGTCAAAATCGCACTAGCGGGGCTAGCACAGATACGCAGTATTTT; J: TRBJ2-3; V: TRBV23-1; size: .; D: TRBD2
CDR3: CAYESTGGEETQYF; DNA: TGTGCGTACGAGTCGACAGGGGGTGAAGAGACCCAGTACTTC; J: TRBJ2-5; V: TRBV7-3; size: .; D: TRBD1
CDR3: CASSGGMSSYNEQFF; DNA: TGTGCCAGCAGTGGGGGGATGAGCTCCTACAATGAGCAGTTCTTC; J: TRBJ2-1; V: TRBV25-1; size: .; D: .
CDR3: CASSVGGEGTQYF; DNA: TGTGCCAGCAGCGTAGGAGGGGAGGGTACGCAGTATTTT; J: TRBJ2-3; V: TRBV9; size: .; D: TRBD2
CDR3: CATSRGRGANVLTF; DNA: TGTGCCACCAGCAGAGGTCGCGGGGCCAACGTCCTGACTTTC; J: TRBJ2-6; V: TRBV15; size: once; D: .
CDR3: CAISERGGSYEQYF; DNA: TGTGCCATCAGTGAGCGGGGGGGCTCCTACGAGCAGTACTTC; J: TRBJ2-7; V: TRBV10-3; size: .; D: TRBD2
CDR3: CAWSVTRGSWGYQETQYF; DNA: TGTGCCTGGAGTGTCACCAGGGGATCCTGGGGGTACCAAGAGACCCAGTACTTC; J: TRBJ2-5; V: TRBV30; size: .; D: .
CDR3: CSVDIGGTGGFYGYTF; DNA: TGCAGCGTGGATATTGGAGGGACAGGGGGCTTCTATGGCTACACCTTC; J: TRBJ1-2; V: TRBV29-1; size: many; D: TRBD1